Listed here is a single T cell receptor beta chain. What it binds is unknown. V shed 3 bases, J shed 6 bases, and the junction held 11 bases outside the gene matches. The CDR3 has 17 amino acids. The source of the sample is a study of Ad26.COV2.S vaccination and SARS-CoV-2 variants. Study overall: Ad26.COV2.S, an intramuscular injection, was given once or twice 56 days apart.

Study-wide findings and caveats: A substantial breadth of spike-specific CD8+ and CD4+ T cell responses after vaccination has been reported. Whether participants received vaccine or placebo, their non-spike TCR breadth was similar.

Clones were read by immunoSEQ multiplex PCR, and TCRdb kept only the in-frame ones, dropping some. The sample yields about 350,000 clones, roughly 85% seen once. Specified treatment: over 15 received Ad26.COV2.S at low or high dose, single or two shots; about 5 received placebo; per-sample allocation not given. All samples were drawn on day 63, counting from the first vaccine or placebo injection. Sequencing was performed on peripheral blood, taken in a trial of Ad26.COV2.S vaccine versus placebo. This TCR was recovered from a person between 18 and 60 years old who received the Ad26.COV2.S COVID-19 vaccine or a placebo. This chain joins TRBV23-1 and TRBJ2-2; 9 nucleotides match TRBD2. TRBV23-1 is designated an ORF whose function remains uncertain. The CDR3: CASSQRVAGEDSGELFF. The CDR3 DNA sequence: TGCGCCAGCAGTCAGAGGGTAGCGGGAGAAGACTCCGGGGAGCTGTTTTTT.